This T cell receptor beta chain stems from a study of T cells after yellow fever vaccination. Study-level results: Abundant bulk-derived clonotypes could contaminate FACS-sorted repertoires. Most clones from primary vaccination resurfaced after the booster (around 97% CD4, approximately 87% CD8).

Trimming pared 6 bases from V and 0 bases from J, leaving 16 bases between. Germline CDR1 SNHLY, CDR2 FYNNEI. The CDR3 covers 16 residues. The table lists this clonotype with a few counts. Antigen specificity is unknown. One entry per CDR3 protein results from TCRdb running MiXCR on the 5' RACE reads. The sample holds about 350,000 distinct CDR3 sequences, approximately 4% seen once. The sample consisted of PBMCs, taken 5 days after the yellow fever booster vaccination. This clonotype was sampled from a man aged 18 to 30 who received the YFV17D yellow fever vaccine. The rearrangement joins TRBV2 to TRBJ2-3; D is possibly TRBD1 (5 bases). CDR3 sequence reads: CASRGPGPYSTDTQYF. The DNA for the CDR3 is TGTGCCAGCAGGGGCCCAGGGCCCTATAGCACAGATACGCAGTATTTT.